Sequencing of this T cell receptor beta chain was carried out in a study of cytomegalovirus exposure and HLA in healthy donors (dated by TCRdb to the late 2010s). The study in broad terms: The 670 or so repertoires of the first cohort and the approximately 110 validation repertoires were produced on the same platform, according to a later analysis. The study aimed to test whether cataloging public T cell receptors could reveal signatures of past pathogen exposure. Besides the first cohort of 550 to 750 subjects, a separate validation cohort made up of 95 to 150 different subjects was used. To predict cytomegalovirus infection status, the study brought together high-throughput TCR immunosequencing, statistical association of individual TCRs with disease status, and machine learning.

The CDR3 starts with the cysteine, ends with the phenylalanine, and has 14 residues. Of the read, only the CDR3 DNA is kept; its 42 bases are in frame from base 1. CDR1 and CDR2, per the germline V gene (reference sequence), are MNHEY and SMNVEV. Trimming removed 8 bases from V and 1 base from J, leaving 12 bases between the germline ends. Beyond this particular receptor, the publication reports: In the study, around 150 TCR beta chains were listed as associated with cytomegalovirus. All 120 or so repertoires were used to score co-occurrence in the validation cohort in a later analysis, because that analysis had no HLA typing for the cohort. Across donors, most TCR sequences were observed very rarely, whereas some public TCRs were present in many individuals. The authors suggested that the approach could potentially be generalized to other disease states and immunological phenotypes. The classifier was reported to diagnose cytomegalovirus status with high specificity and sensitivity in both the original cohort and the validation cohort. In vitro tests confirmed that three of the cytomegalovirus-associated TCR beta chains recognize cytomegalovirus antigens. Subsequent analysis determined that TCRs grouped into clusters in the first cohort also showed a tendency toward co-occurrence across the approximately 120 validation repertoires, and approximately 93% of cluster scores exceeded 0.

The library was made by the immunoSEQ multiplex PCR assay. The paper's data handling went like this. A statistical classification framework was developed to diagnose cytomegalovirus status using the catalog of TCR beta chain sequences. TCRdb's version of the immuneACCESS table is confined to in-frame rearrangements and falls short of the full clone set. An unresolved V gene accounts for under half of the shortfall where checked; the remainder is of unknown origin. Clonal size and the V and J genes are those of that table, whereas D and trimming came from the DNA. The sample table lists approximately 270,000 clones, nearly 90% of them with a count of one. About 0.36% of the sample goes to the ten largest clones. As regards this clone: Its antigen target is currently unknown. No base quality information exists; no much larger clone differs at one position.

Separate from the roughly 650-subject first cohort, the validation cohort of over 90 subjects was the group to which the donors belonged. What was sequenced was PBMCs. The chain links TRBV27 with TRBJ2-1; the D gene is perhaps TRBD2, from 5 matching bases. The receptor comes from a woman aged 18-29 years in good health and CMV-seronegative. The DNA is TGTGCCAGCCGAGATCCGGGGTCCTACAATGAGCAGTTCTTC. Translated, this gives CASRDPGSYNEQFF.